These T cell receptor beta chains were read from a single sample in a study of blood T cell repertoires in COVID-19. The data were produced by immunoSEQ multiplex PCR, yet TCRdb's version contains in-frame clones alone and is incomplete. Altogether 59,000 or so clones are present, around four fifths being singletons, with the ten largest covering approximately 5%. Sequencing was performed on peripheral blood. The source of these receptors is a human donor in a cohort sampled during active COVID-19. Both conserved end residues are part of each CDR3. A D gene is named only where the DNA matches it firmly. Clone size appears in some rows only: once, few, many, or a class for an expanded clone.

CDR3 length,J gene,V gene,D gene,clone size,CDR3 DNA,CDR3 protein
13,TRBJ1-4,TRBV12-3/TRBV12-4,NA,NA,TGTGCCAGCAGCCGGGAACCTAATGAAAAACTGTTTTTT,CASSREPNEKLFF
14,TRBJ1-2,TRBV27,TRBD1,NA,TGTGCCAGCAGTTACAGGGGGCTAGAGGGTGGCTACACCTTC,CASSYRGLEGGYTF
14,TRBJ1-1,TRBV19,NA,NA,TGTGCCAGTAGCTCGCTGCGGGGGGCCACTGAAGCTTTCTTT,CASSSLRGATEAFF
17,TRBJ1-2,TRBV4-2,NA,NA,TGTGCCAGCAGCCAAGATACGCGGGCAGGATCCCTCTATGGCTACACCTTC,CASSQDTRAGSLYGYTF
14,TRBJ1-3,TRBV4-3,NA,NA,TGCGCCAGCAGCCAAGACCGCTCTGGAAACACCATATATTTT,CASSQDRSGNTIYF
16,TRBJ1-1,TRBV5-5,TRBD1,once,TGTGCCAGCAGCTCTTACAGGGGGCGCCGGAGGACTGAAGCTTTCTTT,CASSSYRGRRRTEAFF
13,TRBJ2-7,TRBV3-1/TRBV3-2,NA,NA,TGTGCCAGCAGCCAAGAAGGGGGTGGGAAGCAGTACTTC,CASSQEGGGKQYF
14,TRBJ1-6,TRBV30,TRBD1,NA,TGTGCCTGGAGTAGCGGACAGGGAAGGTCACCCCTCCACTTT,CAWSSGQGRSPLHF
16,TRBJ1-3,TRBV28,NA,NA,TGTGCCAGCCATCAGAGAGGGAGGGGCCATGGAAACACCATATATTTT,CASHQRGRGHGNTIYF
12,TRBJ1-2,TRBV12-5,NA,few,TGTGCTAGTGGTTTAGAAAAGGGGGGCTACACCTTC,CASGLEKGGYTF
16,TRBJ2-7,TRBV4-1,TRBD2,few,TGCGCCAGCAGCCAGGTAGCGGGAGGGAACCACTACGAGCAGTACTTC,CASSQVAGGNHYEQYF
13,TRBJ2-7,TRBV12-3/TRBV12-4,NA,NA,TGTGCCAGCAGCTTAGGGCGGGTTTACGAGCAGTACTTC,CASSLGRVYEQYF
13,TRBJ2-3,TRBV24-1,NA,NA,TGTGCCACCAGTGCCTCAGGGTCAGATACGCAGTATTTT,CATSASGSDTQYF
13,TRBJ2-3,TRBV5-4,NA,NA,TGTGCCAGCAGCTCCAAGACAGAGAGATGGCAGTATTTT,CASSSKTERWQYF
12,TRBJ1-2,TRBV6-5,TRBD1,NA,TGTGCCAGCAGGACAGGGGGCTATGGCTACACCTTC,CASRTGGYGYTF
15,TRBJ2-1,TRBV15,TRBD2,NA,TGTGCCACCAGCCTGCCGGGGGGAACCTACAATGAGCAGTTCTTC,CATSLPGGTYNEQFF
17,TRBJ1-1,TRBV10-1,TRBD1,NA,TGCGCCAGCAGTTTTCTCCCGGGACAGGGGGCATACACTGAAGCTTTCTTT,CASSFLPGQGAYTEAFF
13,TRBJ2-1,TRBV11-2,NA,NA,TGTGCCAGCAGCTTAGATCGACTACATGAGCAGTTCTTC,CASSLDRLHEQFF
15,TRBJ1-1,TRBV4-1,NA,NA,TGCGCCAGCAGCCAAGACGCAGGGCTTGGCACTGAAGCTTTCTTT,CASSQDAGLGTEAFF
16,TRBJ1-5,TRBV19,NA,NA,TGTGCCAGTTCGGACGGACAGCTTGTAACTACCCAGCCCCAGCATTTT,CASSDGQLVTTQPQHF
15,TRBJ2-5,TRBV3-1/TRBV3-2,TRBD2,NA,TGTGCCAGCAGCCAAGTGCGGGGGGGCCTAAAGACCCAGTACTTC,CASSQVRGGLKTQYF
14,TRBJ1-4,TRBV6-2/TRBV6-3,NA,NA,TGTGCCAGCAGTGACCGCAGGGGCAATGAAAAACTGTTTTTT,CASSDRRGNEKLFF
13,TRBJ2-7,TRBV28,NA,NA,TGTGCCAGCAGTTCCCCTAGCTCCTACGAGCAGTACTTC,CASSSPSSYEQYF
17,TRBJ1-2,TRBV6-2/TRBV6-3,NA,once,TGTGCCAGCAGTTACCCCCCCAGGGGACCGACCAACTATGGCTACACCTTC,CASSYPPRGPTNYGYTF
13,TRBJ2-3,TRBV20-1,NA,few,TGCAGTGCTAGTCCTAGCGGCACAGATACGCAGTATTTT,CSASPSGTDTQYF
15,TRBJ1-4,TRBV7-6,NA,NA,TGTGCCAGCAGCTCCTCGGGGTTCATTAATGAAAAACTGTTTTTT,CASSSSGFINEKLFF
16,TRBJ1-2,TRBV5-1,TRBD1,NA,TGCGCCAGCAGCCCTCCACTCCTTCCGGGACAGGGCCGCTACACCTTC,CASSPPLLPGQGRYTF
17,TRBJ1-4,TRBV19,NA,NA,TGTGCCAGTACCCGAAAGAGGGTCTCCCCAACTAATGAAAAACTGTTTTTT,CASTRKRVSPTNEKLFF
15,TRBJ2-1,TRBV4-1,TRBD1,NA,TGCGCCAGCAGCCAAGAGGACAGGGGAACGAGTGAGCAGTTCTTC,CASSQEDRGTSEQFF